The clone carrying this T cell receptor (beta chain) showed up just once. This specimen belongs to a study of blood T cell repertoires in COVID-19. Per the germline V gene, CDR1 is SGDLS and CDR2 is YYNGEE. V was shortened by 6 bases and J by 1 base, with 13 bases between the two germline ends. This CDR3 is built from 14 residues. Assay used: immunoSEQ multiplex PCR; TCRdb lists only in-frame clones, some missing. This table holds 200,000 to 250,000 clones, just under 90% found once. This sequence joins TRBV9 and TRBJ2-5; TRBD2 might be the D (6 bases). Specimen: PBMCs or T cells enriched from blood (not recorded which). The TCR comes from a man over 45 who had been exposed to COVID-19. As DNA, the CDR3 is TGTGCCAGCAACCGGGTGGGGGGCCAAGAGACCCAGTACTTC. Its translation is CASNRVGGQETQYF.